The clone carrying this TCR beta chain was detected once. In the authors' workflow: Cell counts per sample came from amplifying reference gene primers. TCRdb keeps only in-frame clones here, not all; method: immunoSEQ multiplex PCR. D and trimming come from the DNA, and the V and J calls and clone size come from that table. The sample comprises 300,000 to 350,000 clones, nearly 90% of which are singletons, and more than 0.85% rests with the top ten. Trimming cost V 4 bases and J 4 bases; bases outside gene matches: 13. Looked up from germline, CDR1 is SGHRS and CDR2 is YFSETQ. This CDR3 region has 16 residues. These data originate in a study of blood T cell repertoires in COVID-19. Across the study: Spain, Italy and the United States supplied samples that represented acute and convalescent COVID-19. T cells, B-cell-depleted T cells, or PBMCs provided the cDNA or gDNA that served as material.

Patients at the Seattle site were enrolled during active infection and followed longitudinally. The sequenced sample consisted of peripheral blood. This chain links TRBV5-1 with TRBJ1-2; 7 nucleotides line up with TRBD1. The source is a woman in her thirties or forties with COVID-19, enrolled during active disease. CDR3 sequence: CASSTDETGTVYGYTF. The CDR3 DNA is TGCGCCAGCAGCACCGACGAAACCGGGACAGTCTATGGCTACACCTTC.